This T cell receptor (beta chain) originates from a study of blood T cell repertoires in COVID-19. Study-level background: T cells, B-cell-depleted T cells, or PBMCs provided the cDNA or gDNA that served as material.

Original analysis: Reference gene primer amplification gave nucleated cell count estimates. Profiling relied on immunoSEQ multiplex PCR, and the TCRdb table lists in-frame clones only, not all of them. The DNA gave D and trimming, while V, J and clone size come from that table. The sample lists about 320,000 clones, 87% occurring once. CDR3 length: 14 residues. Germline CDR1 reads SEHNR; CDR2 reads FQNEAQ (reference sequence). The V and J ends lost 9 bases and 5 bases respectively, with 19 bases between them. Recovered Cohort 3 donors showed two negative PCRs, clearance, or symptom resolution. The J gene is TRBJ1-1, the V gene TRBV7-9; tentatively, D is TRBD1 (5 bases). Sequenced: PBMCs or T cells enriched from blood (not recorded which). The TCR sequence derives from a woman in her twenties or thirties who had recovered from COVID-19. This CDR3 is CASTWAGRPTEAFF. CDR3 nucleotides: TGTGCCAGTACCTGGGCAGGGAGGCCGACTGAAGCTTTCTTT.